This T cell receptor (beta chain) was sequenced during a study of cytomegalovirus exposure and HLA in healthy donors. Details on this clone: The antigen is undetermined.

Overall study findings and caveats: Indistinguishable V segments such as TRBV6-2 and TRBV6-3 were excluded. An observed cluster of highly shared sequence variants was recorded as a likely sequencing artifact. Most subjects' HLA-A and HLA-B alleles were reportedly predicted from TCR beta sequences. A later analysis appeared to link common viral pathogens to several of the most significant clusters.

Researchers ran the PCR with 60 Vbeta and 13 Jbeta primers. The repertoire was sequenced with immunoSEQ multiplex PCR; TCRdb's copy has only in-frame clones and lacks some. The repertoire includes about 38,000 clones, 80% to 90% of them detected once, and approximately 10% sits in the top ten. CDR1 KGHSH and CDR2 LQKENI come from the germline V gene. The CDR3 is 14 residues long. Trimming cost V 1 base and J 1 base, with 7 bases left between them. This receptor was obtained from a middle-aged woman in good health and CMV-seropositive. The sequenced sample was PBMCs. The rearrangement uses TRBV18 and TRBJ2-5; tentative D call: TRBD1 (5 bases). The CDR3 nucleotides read TGTGCCAGCTCACCACTCGACAGCCAAGAGACCCAGTACTTC. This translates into CASSPLDSQETQYF.